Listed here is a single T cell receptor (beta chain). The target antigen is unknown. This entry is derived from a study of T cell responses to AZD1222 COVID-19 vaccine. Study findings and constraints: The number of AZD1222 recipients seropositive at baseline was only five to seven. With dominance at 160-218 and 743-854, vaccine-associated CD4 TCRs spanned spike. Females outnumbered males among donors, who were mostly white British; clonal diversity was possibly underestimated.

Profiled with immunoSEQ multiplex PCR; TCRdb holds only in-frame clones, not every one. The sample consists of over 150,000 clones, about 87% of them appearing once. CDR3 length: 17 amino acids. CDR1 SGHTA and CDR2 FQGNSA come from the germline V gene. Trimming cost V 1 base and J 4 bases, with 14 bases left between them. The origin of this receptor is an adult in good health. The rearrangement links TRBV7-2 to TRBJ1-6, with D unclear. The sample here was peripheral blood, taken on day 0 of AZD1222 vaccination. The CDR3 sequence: CASSLDVGGNYNSPLHF. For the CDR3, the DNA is TGTGCCAGCAGCTTAGATGTGGGTGGGAATTATAATTCACCCCTCCACTTT.